Following are 6 T cell receptor beta chains from one sample sequenced in a study of blood T cells in healthy people across ages. Sample-barcoded 5' priming and a J-beta primer mix drove a second PCR of 7 to 11 cycles. TCRdb re-called the 5' RACE reads with MiXCR, one entry per CDR3 protein. The data hold 1.6 million or so distinct CDR3 sequences, with 34% observed a single time. Sequenced material: blood. All receptors derive from a young woman in good health.

The V and J genes are TRBV7-9 and TRBJ2-5, with 15 bases identical to TRBD2. The length of the CDR3 is 15 residues. V lost 6 bases to trimming and J lost 9 bases; unmatched junction nucleotides: 8. Germline V gene sequence: CDR1 SEHNR, CDR2 FQNEAQ (reference sequence). As DNA, the CDR3 is TGTGCCAGCAGATCTCGGACTAGCGGGAGGGAGGCCCAGTACTTC. This sequence encodes CASRSRTSGREAQYF.

In its sample, this clonotype was seen a few times. The chain employs TRBV20-1 and TRBJ1-2; tentatively, D is TRBD1 (6 bases). The V end lost 3 bases, the J end lost 6 bases, and 11 bases lay between the germline ends. Germline CDR1 reads DFQATT; CDR2 reads SNEGSKA (reference sequence). The CDR3 is 12 amino acids. The CDR3 DNA sequence: TGCAGTGCTAGGGGGACACCAGATGGCTACACCTTC. Amino acid sequence: CSARGTPDGYTF.

This clonotype was seen repeatedly, ten times or more. CDR3 in amino acids: CSVVGMTYEQYF. CDR3 in DNA: TGCAGCGTTGTAGGGATGACCTACGAGCAGTACTTC. This chain uses TRBV29-1 with TRBJ2-7; no reliable D call. Trimming left V 4 bases short and J 2 bases short, with 9 bases between. Germline CDR1 reads SQVTM; CDR2 reads ANQGSEA. CDR3 length: 12 amino acids.

This sequence joins TRBV5-1 and TRBJ2-5; D is unresolved. CDR1 is SGHRS, CDR2 YFSETQ, per germline. The CDR3 spans 14 residues. With 2 bases removed from V and 5 bases from J, the gap between germline ends came to 13 bases. In nucleotides, the CDR3 is TGCGCCAGCAGCTTAGCAACGGTCCGGGAGACCCAGTACTTC. It is translated as CASSLATVRETQYF.

The V and J genes are TRBV7-9 and TRBJ1-2; 10 bases are shared with TRBD1. The J segment lost 4 bases and the V segment lost 1 base, leaving 3 bases of the junction unmatched. The CDR3 is 15 amino acids. CDR1 SEHNR and CDR2 FQNEAQ come from the germline V gene (reference sequence). The CDR3 DNA follows: TGTGCCAGCAGCTTAGGCGACAGGGGGCCCTATGGCTACACCTTC. Its translation is CASSLGDRGPYGYTF.

In regard to this clonotype: At one boundary the junction diverges from the germline segment, which might be a read error. The CDR3 DNA reads as TGTGCCAGTAGCTTAGTACCGTCGGGTGAGCAGTACTTC. This encodes CASSLVPSGEQYF. The chain has TRBV7-6 and TRBJ2-5, with unresolved D. Germline V CDR1 and CDR2: SGHVS, FNYEAQ. This CDR3 region has 13 residues.